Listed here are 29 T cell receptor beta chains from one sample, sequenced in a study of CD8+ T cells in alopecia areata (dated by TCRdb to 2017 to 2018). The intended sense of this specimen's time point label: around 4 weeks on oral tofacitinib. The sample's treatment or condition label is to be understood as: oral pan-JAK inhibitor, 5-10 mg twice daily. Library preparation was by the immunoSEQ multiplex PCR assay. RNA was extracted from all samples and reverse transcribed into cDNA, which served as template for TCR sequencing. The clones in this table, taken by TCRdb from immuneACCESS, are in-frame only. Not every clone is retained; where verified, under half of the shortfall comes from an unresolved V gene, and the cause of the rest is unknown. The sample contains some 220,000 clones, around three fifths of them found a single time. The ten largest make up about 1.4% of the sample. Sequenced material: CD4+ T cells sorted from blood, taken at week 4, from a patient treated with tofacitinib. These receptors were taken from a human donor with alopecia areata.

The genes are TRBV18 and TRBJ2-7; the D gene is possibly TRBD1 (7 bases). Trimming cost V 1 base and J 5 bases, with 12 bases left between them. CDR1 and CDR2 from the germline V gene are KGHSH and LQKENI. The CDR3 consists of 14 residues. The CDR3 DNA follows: TGTGCCAGCTCACCACAGGGGGCGGGGAACGAGCAGTACTTC. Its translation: CASSPQGAGNEQYF.

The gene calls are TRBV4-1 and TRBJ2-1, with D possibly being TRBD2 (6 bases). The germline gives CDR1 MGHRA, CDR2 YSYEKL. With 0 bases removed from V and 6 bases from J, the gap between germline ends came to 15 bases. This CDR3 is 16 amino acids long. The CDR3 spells CASSQDGTPNPNEQFF. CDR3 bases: TGCGCCAGCAGCCAAGATGGGACTCCAAACCCCAATGAGCAGTTCTTC.

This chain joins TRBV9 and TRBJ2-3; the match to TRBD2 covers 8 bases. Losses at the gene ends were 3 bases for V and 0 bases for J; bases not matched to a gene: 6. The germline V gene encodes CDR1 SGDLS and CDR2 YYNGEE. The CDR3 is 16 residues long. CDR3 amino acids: CASSGRGGPSTDTQYF. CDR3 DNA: TGTGCCAGCAGCGGACGCGGGGGGCCGAGCACAGATACGCAGTATTTT.

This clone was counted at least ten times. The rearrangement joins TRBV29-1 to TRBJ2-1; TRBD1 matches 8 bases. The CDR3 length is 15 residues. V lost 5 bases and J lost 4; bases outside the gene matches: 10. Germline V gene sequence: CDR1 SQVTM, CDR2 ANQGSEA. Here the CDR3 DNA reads TGCAGCGTTCTGGACCGGGACAGGCAGTACAATGAGCAGTTCTTC. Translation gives CSVLDRDRQYNEQFF.

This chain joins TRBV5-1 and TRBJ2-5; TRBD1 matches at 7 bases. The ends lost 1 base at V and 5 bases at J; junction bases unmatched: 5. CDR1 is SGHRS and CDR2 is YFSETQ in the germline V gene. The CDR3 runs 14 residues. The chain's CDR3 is CASSLYQGVETQYF. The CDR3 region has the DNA TGCGCCAGCAGCTTGTATCAGGGGGTTGAGACCCAGTACTTC.

CDR3 nucleotides: TGTGCCAGCAGCGACAGTTTCTATGGCTACACCTTC. Translating gives CASSDSFYGYTF. The chain couples TRBV14 to TRBJ1-2; TRBD1 is a possible D gene (5 bases). This CDR3 has 12 residues. Germline V gives CDR1 SGHDN, CDR2 FVKESK. With 5 bases removed from V and 4 bases from J, the gap between germline ends came to 8 bases.

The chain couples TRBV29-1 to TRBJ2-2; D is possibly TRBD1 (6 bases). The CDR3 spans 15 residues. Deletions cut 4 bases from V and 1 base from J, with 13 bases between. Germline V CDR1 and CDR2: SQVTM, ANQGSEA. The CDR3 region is CSVVMGARNTGELFF. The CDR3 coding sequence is TGCAGCGTTGTAATGGGGGCCCGGAACACCGGGGAGCTGTTTTTT.

This CDR3 is CASSLTGTDQPQHF. The CDR3 DNA is TGTGCCAGCAGCTTGACTGGGACGGATCAGCCCCAGCATTTT. The rearrangement links TRBV5-6 to TRBJ1-5, with a weak D call TRBD1 (5 bases). CDR3 size: 14 residues. CDR1 and CDR2 from the germline V gene are SGHDT and YYEEEE. The V and J ends lost 1 base and 5 bases respectively, with 10 bases between them.

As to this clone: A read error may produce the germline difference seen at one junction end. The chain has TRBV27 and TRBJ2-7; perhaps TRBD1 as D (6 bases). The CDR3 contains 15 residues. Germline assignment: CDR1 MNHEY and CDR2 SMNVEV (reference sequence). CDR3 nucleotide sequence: TGTGCCAGCAGACGCCAACAGGGTGAATCCTCCGAGCAGTACTTC. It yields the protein CASRRQQGESSEQYF.

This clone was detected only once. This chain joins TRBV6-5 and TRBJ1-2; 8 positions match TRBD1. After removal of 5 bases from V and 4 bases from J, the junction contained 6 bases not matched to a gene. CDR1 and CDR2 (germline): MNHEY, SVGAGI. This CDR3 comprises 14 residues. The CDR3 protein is CASSESGGGYGYTF. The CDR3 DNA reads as TGTGCCAGCAGTGAATCAGGGGGCGGCTATGGCTACACCTTC.

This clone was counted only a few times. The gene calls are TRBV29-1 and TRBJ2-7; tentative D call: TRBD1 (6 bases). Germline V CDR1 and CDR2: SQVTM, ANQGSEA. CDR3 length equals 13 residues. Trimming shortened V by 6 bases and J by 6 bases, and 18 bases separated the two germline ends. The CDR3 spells CSVGQGISSEQYF. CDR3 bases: TGCAGCGTGGGGCAGGGGATTAGCTCCGAGCAGTACTTC.

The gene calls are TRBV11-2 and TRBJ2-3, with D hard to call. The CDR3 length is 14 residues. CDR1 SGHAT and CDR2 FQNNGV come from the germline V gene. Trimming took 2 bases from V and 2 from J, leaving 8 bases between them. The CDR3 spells CASSLLSTTDTQYF. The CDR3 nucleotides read TGTGCCAGCAGCTTATTGTCTACCACAGATACGCAGTATTTT.

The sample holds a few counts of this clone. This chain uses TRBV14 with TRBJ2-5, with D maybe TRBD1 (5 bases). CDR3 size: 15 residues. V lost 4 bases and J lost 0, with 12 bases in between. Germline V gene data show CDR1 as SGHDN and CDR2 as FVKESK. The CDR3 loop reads CASSLTGVYQETQYF. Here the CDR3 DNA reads TGTGCCAGCAGCCTTACAGGAGTTTACCAAGAGACCCAGTACTTC.

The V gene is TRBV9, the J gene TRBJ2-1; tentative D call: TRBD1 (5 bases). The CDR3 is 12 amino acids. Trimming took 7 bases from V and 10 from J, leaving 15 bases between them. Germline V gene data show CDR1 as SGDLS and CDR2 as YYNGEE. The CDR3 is CASSRTFGEQFF. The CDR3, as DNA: TGTGCCAGCTCCCGGACATTCGGAGAGCAGTTCTTC. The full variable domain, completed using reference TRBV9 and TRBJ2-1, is DSGVTQTPKHLITATGQRVTLRCSPRSGDLSVYWYQQSLDQGLQFLIQYYNGEERAKGNILERFSAQQFPDLHSELNLSSLELGDSALYFCASSRTFGEQFFGPGTRLTVL.

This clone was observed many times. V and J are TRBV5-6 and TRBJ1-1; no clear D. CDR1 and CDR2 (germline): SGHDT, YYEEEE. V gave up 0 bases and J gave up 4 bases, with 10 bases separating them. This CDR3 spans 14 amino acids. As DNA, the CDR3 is TGTGCCAGCAGCTTGGTGACCACCACCACTGAAGCTTTCTTT. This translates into CASSLVTTTTEAFF.

This CDR3 reads CASSSTGATRETQYF. The DNA of the CDR3 is TGTGCCAGCAGCTCCACAGGGGCTACCCGGGAGACCCAGTACTTC. The chain combines TRBV5-6 with TRBJ2-5; 7 positions agree with TRBD1. CDR1 and CDR2 (germline): SGHDT, YYEEEE. The CDR3 covers 15 residues. Losses at the gene ends were 3 bases for V and 5 bases for J; bases not matched to a gene: 10.

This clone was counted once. The CDR3 loop reads CASSLTGTRINEQYF. In DNA form, the CDR3 reads TGTGCCAGCAGCCTAACCGGGACTAGAATCAACGAGCAGTACTTC. The chain has TRBV13 and TRBJ2-7; 8 bases are shared with TRBD2. From germline, CDR1 is PRHDT and CDR2 FYEKMQ (reference sequence). The CDR3 consists of 15 residues. The junction had 11 bases not matched to a gene; V was cut back by 5 bases and J by 5 bases. The whole variable domain, remainder taken from reference TRBV13 and TRBJ2-7, is AAGVIQSPRHLIKEKRETATLKCYPIPRHDTVYWYQQGPGQDPQFLISFYEKMQSDKGSIPDRFSAQQFSDYHSELNMSSLELGDSALYFCASSLTGTRINEQYFGPGTRLTVT.

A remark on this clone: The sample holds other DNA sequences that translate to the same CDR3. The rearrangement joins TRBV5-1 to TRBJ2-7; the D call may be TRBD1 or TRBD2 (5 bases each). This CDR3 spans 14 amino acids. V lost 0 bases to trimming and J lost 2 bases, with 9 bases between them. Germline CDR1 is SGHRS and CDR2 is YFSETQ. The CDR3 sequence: CASSLDGGPYEQYF. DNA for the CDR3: TGCGCCAGCAGCTTGGATGGGGGTCCCTACGAGCAGTACTTC. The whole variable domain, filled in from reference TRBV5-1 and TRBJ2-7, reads KAGVTQTPRYLIKTRGQQVTLSCSPISGHRSVSWYQQTPGQGLQFLFEYFSETQRNKGNFPGRFSGRQFSNSRSEMNVSTLELGDSALYLCASSLDGGPYEQYFGPGTRLTVT.

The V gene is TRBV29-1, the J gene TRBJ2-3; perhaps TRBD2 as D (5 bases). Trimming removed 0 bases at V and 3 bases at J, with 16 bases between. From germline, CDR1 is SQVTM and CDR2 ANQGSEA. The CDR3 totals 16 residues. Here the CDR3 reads CSVEDLGLAHTDTQYF. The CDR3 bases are TGCAGCGTTGAAGATCTGGGTCTAGCCCATACAGATACGCAGTATTTT.

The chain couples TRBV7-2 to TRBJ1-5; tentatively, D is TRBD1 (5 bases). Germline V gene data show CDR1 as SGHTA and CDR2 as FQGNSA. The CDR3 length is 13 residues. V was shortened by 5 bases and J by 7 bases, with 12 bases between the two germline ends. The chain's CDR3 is CASSQRGEQPQHF. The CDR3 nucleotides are TGTGCCAGCAGCCAACGGGGGGAGCAGCCCCAGCATTTT.

CDR3 in amino acids: CASRPTGGSNYGYTF. The CDR3 coding sequence is TGTGCCAGCAGACCAACAGGGGGCTCCAACTATGGCTACACCTTC. V gene TRBV6-1 combines with J gene TRBJ1-2; 9 bases line up with TRBD1. CDR1 and CDR2 (germline): MNHNS, SASEGT. After removal of 6 bases from V and 2 bases from J, the junction contained 7 bases not matched to a gene. The CDR3 totals 15 residues.

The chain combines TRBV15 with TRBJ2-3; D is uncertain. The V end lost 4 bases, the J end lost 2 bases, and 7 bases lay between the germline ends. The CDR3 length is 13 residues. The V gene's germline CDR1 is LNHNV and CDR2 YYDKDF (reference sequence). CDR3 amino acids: CATSIRVTDTQYF. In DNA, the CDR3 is TGTGCCACCAGCATACGGGTCACAGATACGCAGTATTTT.

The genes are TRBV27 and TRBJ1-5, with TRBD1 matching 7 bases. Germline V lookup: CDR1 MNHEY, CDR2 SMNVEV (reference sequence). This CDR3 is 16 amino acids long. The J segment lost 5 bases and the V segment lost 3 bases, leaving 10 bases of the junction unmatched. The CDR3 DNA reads TGTGCCAGCAGTTTGTTTGGCAGGGGGTTCGATCAGCCCCAGCATTTT. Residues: CASSLFGRGFDQPQHF.

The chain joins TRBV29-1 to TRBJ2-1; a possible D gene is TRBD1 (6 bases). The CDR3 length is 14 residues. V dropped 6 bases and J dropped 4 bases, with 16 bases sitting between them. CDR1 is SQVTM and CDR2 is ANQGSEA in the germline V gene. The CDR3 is CSVQGPGAYNEQFF. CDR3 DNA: TGCAGCGTCCAGGGCCCAGGGGCGTACAATGAGCAGTTCTTC.

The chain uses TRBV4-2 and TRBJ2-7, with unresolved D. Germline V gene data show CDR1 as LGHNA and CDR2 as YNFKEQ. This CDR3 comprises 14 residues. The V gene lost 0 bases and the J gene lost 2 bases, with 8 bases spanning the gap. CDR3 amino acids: CASSQDHDPYEQYF. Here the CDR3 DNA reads TGTGCCAGCAGCCAAGATCACGACCCCTACGAGCAGTACTTC.

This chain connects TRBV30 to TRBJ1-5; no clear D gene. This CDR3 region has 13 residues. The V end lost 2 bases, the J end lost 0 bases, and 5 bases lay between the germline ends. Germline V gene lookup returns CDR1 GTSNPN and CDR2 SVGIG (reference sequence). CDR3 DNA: TGTGCCTGGAGTCACGGTAGCAATCAGCCCCAGCATTTT. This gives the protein CAWSHGSNQPQHF.

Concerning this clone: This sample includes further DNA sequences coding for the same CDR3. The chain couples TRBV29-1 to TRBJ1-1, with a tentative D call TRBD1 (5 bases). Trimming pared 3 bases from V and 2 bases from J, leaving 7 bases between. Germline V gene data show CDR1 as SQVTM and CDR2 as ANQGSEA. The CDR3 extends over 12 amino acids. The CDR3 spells CSVDQGNTEAFF. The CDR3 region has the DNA TGCAGCGTTGACCAGGGAAACACTGAAGCTTTCTTT.

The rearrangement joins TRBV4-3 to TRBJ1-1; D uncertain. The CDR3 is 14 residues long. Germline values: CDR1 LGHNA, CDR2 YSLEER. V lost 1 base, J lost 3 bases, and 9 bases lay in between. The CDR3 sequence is CASSQGREHTEAFF. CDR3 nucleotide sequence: TGCGCCAGCAGCCAAGGGAGGGAGCACACTGAAGCTTTCTTT.

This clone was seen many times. CDR3 sequence (DNA): TGTGCCAGCGTAACGGGGGCCCTGAACACTGAAGCTTTCTTT. Translating gives CASVTGALNTEAFF. The chain combines TRBV28 with TRBJ1-1; perhaps TRBD1 as D (6 bases). V was trimmed by 8 bases and J by 0 bases, leaving 13 bases between them. CDR3 size: 14 residues. The germline V gene has CDR1 MDHEN and CDR2 SYDVKM.